These 17 T cell receptor beta chains came from one sample sequenced in a study of T cell repertoires in cytomegalovirus infection. MiXCR, run by TCRdb on the reads, gives a single entry per CDR3 protein. This table has roughly 920,000 distinct CDR3 sequences, approximately 33% appearing once. No antigen has been assigned to these receptors. Material: cultured CD8+ T cells from PBMCs, obtained from culture after CMV antigen stimulation. Source of these receptors: a human donor in good health (CMV status not recorded). Some clones in this sample may be carry-over from other donors' samples.

This clonotype was counted a few times. V gene TRBV4-1 combines with J gene TRBJ1-2, with D unclear. The CDR3 is 14 amino acids. The V end was cut by 0 bases, the J end by 2 bases, with 7 bases between. The germline V gene encodes CDR1 MGHRA and CDR2 YSYEKL. Written as DNA, the CDR3 is TGCGCCAGCAGCCAAGAACGGGAAAACTATGGCTACACCTTC. This encodes CASSQERENYGYTF.

This sequence joins TRBV7-8 and TRBJ2-3, with 8 bases aligning to TRBD2. Per germline, CDR1 SGHVS and CDR2 FQNEAQ. The V gene end was trimmed by 2 bases and the J gene end by 2 bases; junction bases not matched to a gene: 12. CDR3 length: 18 amino acids. CDR3 loop: CASSLTRRAGGDTDTQYF. For the CDR3, the DNA is TGTGCCAGCAGCTTAACCAGGAGGGCGGGGGGCGACACAGATACGCAGTATTTT.

In its sample, this clonotype was seen a few times. The V gene is TRBV7-6, the J gene TRBJ2-1; TRBD2 matches at 8 bases. CDR3 length equals 15 residues. Germline assignment: CDR1 SGHVS and CDR2 FNYEAQ. J lost 8 bases, V lost 1 base, and 7 bases had no gene match. CDR3 region: CASSLVSGGLDEQFF. The CDR3 DNA sequence: TGTGCCAGCAGCTTAGTCTCGGGGGGGCTGGATGAGCAGTTCTTC.

CDR3 nucleotide sequence: TGCAGCGTAGAGGGCGCCACTGAAGCTTTCTTT. Translation: CSVEGATEAFF. This sequence joins TRBV29-1 and TRBJ1-1; D call uncertain. The CDR3 totals 11 residues. The germline V gene encodes CDR1 SQVTM and CDR2 ANQGSEA. The germline V and J ends were trimmed by 6 bases and 4 bases, with 9 bases remaining between them.

This clonotype came up many times. The gene calls are TRBV9 and TRBJ2-1, with no clear D. This CDR3 contains 11 residues. CDR1 and CDR2 from the germline V gene are SGDLS and YYNGEE. Trimming stripped 2 bases from V and 6 bases from J, with 3 bases between. The CDR3 bases are TGTGCCAGCAGCGTCTCCAATGAGCAGTTCTTC. Its protein product is CASSVSNEQFF.

The chain is built from TRBV7-9 and TRBJ2-4; D unclear. Germline V gene lookup returns CDR1 SEHNR and CDR2 FQNEAQ (reference sequence). V shed 7 bases and J shed 6 bases, with 7 bases lying between them. CDR3 size: 11 residues. CDR3: CASTRGNIQYF. In DNA, the CDR3 is TGTGCCAGCACCAGAGGAAACATTCAGTACTTC.

This chain links TRBV18 with TRBJ2-7; 9 positions match TRBD1. From germline, CDR1 is KGHSH and CDR2 LQKENI. V dropped 4 bases and J dropped 3; count of bases not matched to a gene: 19. The CDR3 length is 19 residues. CDR3 region: CASSQAPWGGQGKSYEQYF. CDR3 DNA sequence: TGTGCCAGCTCACAAGCACCGTGGGGGGGACAGGGAAAAAGCTACGAGCAGTACTTC.

This clonotype was seen a handful of times. The chain recombines TRBV2 with TRBJ2-2; 14 bases map to TRBD2. The CDR3 has 17 residues. Germline lookup yields CDR1 SNHLY and CDR2 FYNNEI. With 6 bases clipped from V and 4 bases from J, the junction kept 7 bases outside the gene matches. The CDR3 region is CASRVTSGGVGTGELFF. Written as DNA, the CDR3 is TGTGCCAGCAGGGTGACTAGCGGGGGGGTCGGCACCGGGGAGCTGTTTTTT.

This clonotype was seen many times. This chain joins TRBV28 and TRBJ2-7; TRBD1 is a possible D gene (5 bases). V lost 1 base and J 1 base, leaving 11 bases between the germline ends. Germline CDR1 reads MDHEN; CDR2 reads SYDVKM. The CDR3 extends over 15 amino acids. CDR3 loop: CASSLFWGRSYEQYV. CDR3 in DNA: TGTGCCAGCAGTTTATTTTGGGGCAGATCCTACGAGCAGTACGTC.

This clonotype turned up a few times. The V gene is TRBV6-5, the J gene TRBJ1-1, with D perhaps TRBD1 (6 bases). The CDR3 has 14 amino acids. The ends were cut back, 2 bases at V and 4 bases at J, with 11 bases in the middle. Looked up from germline, CDR1 is MNHEY and CDR2 is SVGAGI. Here the CDR3 DNA reads TGTGCCAGCAGTTACGGCAGGGGAGGCACTGAAGCTTTCTTT. Amino acid sequence: CASSYGRGGTEAFF.

The sample holds a few counts of this clonotype. The chain recombines TRBV5-1 with TRBJ2-6; perhaps TRBD1 as D (6 bases). Trimming took 0 bases from V and 0 from J, leaving 19 bases between them. The CDR3 length is 20 residues. Per germline, CDR1 SGHRS and CDR2 YFSETQ. The chain's CDR3 is CASSLGFAGAPFSGANVLTF. The DNA for the CDR3 is TGCGCCAGCAGCTTGGGTTTTGCAGGGGCGCCTTTCTCTGGGGCCAACGTCCTGACTTTC. The full variable domain, rest sourced from reference TRBV5-1 and TRBJ2-6, is KAGVTQTPRYLIKTRGQQVTLSCSPISGHRSVSWYQQTPGQGLQFLFEYFSETQRNKGNFPGRFSGRQFSNSRSEMNVSTLELGDSALYLCASSLGFAGAPFSGANVLTFGAGSRLTVL.

This clonotype appeared a few times. The J gene is TRBJ2-5, the V gene TRBV7-9; D is uncertain. The CDR3 totals 15 residues. CDR1 SEHNR and CDR2 FQNEAQ come from the germline V gene (reference sequence). V lost 2 bases, J lost 2 bases, and 12 bases lay in between. The CDR3 DNA reads as TGTGCCAGCAGCTTAACACTACACCTACAAGAGACCCAGTACTTC. Amino acids: CASSLTLHLQETQYF.

The table lists this clonotype with a few counts. CDR3 protein: CASSQDLALQETQYF. CDR3 bases: TGCGCCAGCAGCCAAGATCTCGCCTTACAAGAGACCCAGTACTTC. This sequence joins TRBV4-1 and TRBJ2-5; no clear D. The CDR3 runs 15 residues. From germline, CDR1 is MGHRA and CDR2 YSYEKL. V lost 0 bases to trimming and J lost 2 bases, with 10 bases between them.

The rearrangement uses TRBV12-3 or TRBV12-4 and TRBJ2-1, with a tentative D call TRBD1 (5 bases). The ends were cut back, 2 bases at V and 11 bases at J, with 10 bases in the middle. This CDR3 region has 12 residues. In nucleotides, the CDR3 is TGTGCCAGCAGTTTACTTGGGGCGAAGCAGTTCTTC. Its translation: CASSLLGAKQFF.

The V gene is TRBV19, the J gene TRBJ1-6; the D gene is possibly TRBD1 (6 bases). This CDR3 comprises 13 residues. The germline V and J ends were trimmed by 7 bases and 6 bases, with 10 bases remaining between them. The V gene's germline CDR1 is LNHDA and CDR2 SQIVND (reference sequence). This chain's CDR3 is CASTGAGNSPLHF. The CDR3 nucleotides read TGTGCCAGTACAGGGGCAGGTAATTCACCCCTCCACTTT.

This clonotype was observed at least ten times. The J gene is TRBJ2-5, the V gene TRBV10-3; TRBD1 is a possible D gene (6 bases). The CDR3 spans 16 residues. V was cut by 7 bases and J by 1 base, with 19 bases left in between. Germline V CDR1 and CDR2: ENHRY, SYGVKD. Here the CDR3 reads CAIKGGKEGSQETQYF. CDR3 sequence (DNA): TGTGCCATCAAAGGGGGAAAGGAAGGGAGCCAAGAGACCCAGTACTTC.

The rearrangement joins TRBV11-2 to TRBJ1-1, with TRBD1 identical over 9 bases. Germline values: CDR1 SGHAT, CDR2 FQNNGV. CDR3 length: 15 residues. V was pared by 0 bases and J by 3 bases, with 2 bases of the junction left unmatched. The CDR3 loop is CASSLDDRGYTEAFF. DNA for the CDR3: TGTGCCAGCAGCTTAGACGACAGGGGGTACACTGAAGCTTTCTTT.